This T cell receptor (beta chain) emerged from a study of blood T cell repertoires in COVID-19 (dated by TCRdb to between 2020 and 2021). As for the study more broadly: Samples from collaborators originated in the United States, Italy and Spain and spanned both the acute and convalescent phases of COVID-19. Samples were obtained from the ongoing ImmuneRACE study (first 160 participants) and from 1,254 subjects provided by 6 global collaborators. Subjects who had been exposed to COVID-19, were actively infected with it, or had recovered from it provided the deeply sampled blood TCRbeta repertoires that made up the dataset. The sample metadata nearly always contained a de-identified subject ID, COVID-19 status, age in years and sex. The prospective study material was composed of cDNA or gDNA derived from T cells, B-cell-depleted T cells, or PBMCs. Where available, HLA class I and class II types were taken from metadata supplied by the sample provider and were not determined by assay-based typing. The repertoires were released in a freely available public database intended as a resource for research on the immune response to SARS-CoV-2.

TCRbeta CDR3 regions were amplified from genomic DNA using the immunoSEQ Assay, a bias-controlled multiplex PCR. The original methods were these. The number of nucleated cells in each sample was estimated by amplification of reference gene primers within the assay. To quantify the absolute abundance of each unique TCRbeta CDR3 rearrangement, sequence reads were collapsed and filtered. For each sample, productive Simpson clonality was calculated as the square root of Simpson's diversity index over productive rearrangements. The table was pulled from immuneACCESS by TCRdb, which kept in-frame rearrangements only. Such tables lose some clones; where checked, under half of the loss comes from unresolved V genes, and the rest has no known cause. That table supplies the V and J calls and clone size; D and trimming were determined from the DNA. For this sample the table gives 200,000 or so clones, of which roughly 84% were detected only once. The ten largest clones take up 7.5% of the sample.

The germline V gene (reference sequence) provides CDR1 SGHNT and CDR2 YYREEE. Trimming accounts for 4 bases at V and 9 bases at J, while the number of junction bases matched to no gene is 7. Counted from cysteine to phenylalanine, this CDR3 has 13 amino acids. The sequence is cut down to CDR3 DNA, 39 bases in frame from base 1. Turning to this clone: What antigen it recognizes has not been identified. No per-base quality is available; no much larger clone lies one base away.

Participants in the prospective study were enrolled through a virtual design, were aged roughly 18 to 100 years, and lived in approximately 24 United States geographic areas. Cohort assignment in the prospective study relied on participant-reported clinical history from a screening survey and a study questionnaire. ImmuneRACE Cohort 3 recovered participants were defined by two consecutive negative NP/OP PCR tests, healthcare professional clearance, or symptom resolution. Each participant in the prospective study had whole blood, serum and a nasopharyngeal or oropharyngeal swab collected by mobile phlebotomists. Over an approximately 2-month period, participants in the prospective study had the option of providing additional blood draws and questionnaires. Before DNA extraction, blood samples from the prospective study were shipped at room temperature or frozen. The full study reports these points: The amount of clinical and demographic metadata varied by source and participant and was provided uncurated.

The clonotype was recovered from a middle-aged man who had recovered from COVID-19. The chain is encoded by TRBV5-4 joined to TRBJ1-5; 7 central bases correspond to TRBD1. The material sequenced was PBMCs or T cells enriched from blood (not recorded which). The DNA sequence is as follows: TGTGCCAGCAGCCAGGACAGGTTGGGGCCCCAGCATTTT. Its coded protein is CASSQDRLGPQHF.